A selection of T cell receptor beta chains follows, all from one sample in a study of shared clonotypes between healthy human individuals. Produced via immunoSEQ multiplex PCR; TCRdb's table is partial and in-frame only. The sample shows about 580,000 clones, more than 95% of them seen only once. The sample taken for sequencing was naive CD8+ T cells sorted from blood. These TCRs come from a man aged 30 to 39 in good health. Each CDR3 is given with its conserved first and last residue. Clone sizes are given selectively: once, few, many, or a class where the clone is expanded.

V	length	size	CDR3
TRBV10-2	14	.	CASRGRDRGYEQYF
TRBV7-3	15	.	CASSRALAAYNEQFF
TRBV6-1	17	.	CASSEAFSLAGSHEQFF
TRBV10-3	12	.	CAIGEINTEAFF
TRBV5-1	16	.	CASSLGTGGTYNEQFF
TRBV2	13	.	CASSPRTTYEQYF
TRBV7-8	17	.	CASSLGASGRAYNEQFF
TRBV7-2	12	.	CASSSGLTEAFF
TRBV27	14	.	CASSSRGGYNEQFF
TRBV7-9	15	once	CASSGPGGRYYEQYF
TRBV7-9	15	.	CASSQGTGGNQPQHF
TRBV13	15	.	CASSYPENLNTEAFF
TRBV5-4	16	.	CASSLDPGTLQETQYF
TRBV2	15	once	CASSDKWRDKETQYF
TRBV7-9	15	.	CASSPTGLHSYEQYF
TRBV5-1	14	.	CASSLGTGVNEQYF
TRBV10-3	14	.	CAISGQGAVYEQYF
TRBV28	15	.	CASSLSGGSYFGYTF
TRBV13	14	.	CASSPKGPATEAFF
TRBV30	15	once	CAWSVTGGGTDTQYF
TRBV28	16	.	CASSPLIGRGQETQYF
TRBV7-6	17	once	CASSLVPGLAGTGELFF
TRBV7-8	17	once	CASSLLRGQDSINEQFF
TRBV29-1	14	.	CSVEVPSSTYEQYF
TRBV11-2	14	.	CASSSGQDSYEQYF
TRBV19	17	.	CASSPTSLSATNEKLFF
TRBV7-9	14	.	CASSPPDRNGEQFF
TRBV11-2	14	.	CASRTVPGTGELFF